These 30 T cell receptor beta chains were all obtained from the same sample, sequenced in a study of T cells expressing NK-cell markers. Using the 5' RACE reads, TCRdb records one entry per CDR3 protein without DNA. The table for this sample gives fewer than 25,000 distinct CDR3 sequences. Sequencing used blood T cells: a sorted CD56 or NKG2C T cell subset, CD4+ or CD8+ T cells, or bulk PBMC T cells (not recorded which). The receptors derive from a man between 18 and 69 years old in good health.

The chain combines TRBV6-2 or TRBV6-3 with TRBJ1-1; no DNA is available, so the TRBD1 call from TCRdb remains unchecked. This CDR3 is 14 amino acids long. CDR1 and CDR2 from the germline V gene are MNHEY and SVGEGT. CDR3: CASTLNRGVSEAFF.

The chain links TRBV20-1 to TRBJ2-7; there is no DNA to check the TCRdb D call of TRBD2. Germline CDR1 reads DFQATT; CDR2 reads SNEGSKA (reference sequence). CDR3 size: 13 residues. The CDR3 is CSAIPSGRGEQYF.

V is TRBV5-1 and J is TRBJ2-5; TCRdb picks TRBD1, but there is no DNA to check that call. Germline lookup yields CDR1 SGHRS and CDR2 YFSETQ. The CDR3 runs to 14 residues. The CDR3 region is CASSATGVAETQYF.

V and J are TRBV5-1 and TRBJ1-6; TCRdb selects TRBD1, and the lack of DNA leaves this call unchecked. The V gene's germline CDR1 is SGHRS and CDR2 YFSETQ. The CDR3 has 13 residues. The CDR3: CASCRAGTSPLHF. Looking up the rest from reference TRBV5-1 and TRBJ1-6 gives the full variable domain: KAGVTQTPRYLIKTRGQQVTLSCSPISGHRSVSWYQQTPGQGLQFLFEYFSETQRNKGNFPGRFSGRQFSNSRSEMNVSTLELGDSALYLCASCRAGTSPLHFGNGTRLTVT.

CDR3 sequence reads: CASSFTGMNTEAFF. V is TRBV6-2 or TRBV6-3 and J is TRBJ1-1; TCRdb's D call, TRBD1, is unchecked because there is no DNA. Germline V lookup: CDR1 MNHEY, CDR2 SVGEGT. The CDR3 covers 14 residues.

The V call is TRBV6-6, the J call TRBJ2-3. The CDR3 contains 11 residues. Per germline, CDR1 MNHNY and CDR2 SVGAGI (reference sequence). The CDR3 sequence: CASSNSDTQYF.

The V call is TRBV4-3, the J call TRBJ1-6; lacking DNA, the TRBD1 call made by TCRdb goes unchecked. Per the germline V gene, CDR1 is LGHNA and CDR2 is YSLEER. The CDR3 covers 16 residues. The CDR3 loop is CASSQAWTDINSPLHF.

This chain links TRBV9 with TRBJ2-3; checking the TCRdb D call of TRBD1 is not possible without DNA. There are 15 residues in the CDR3. Germline-derived CDR1 and CDR2 are SGDLS and YYNGEE. The CDR3 is CASSAQGRGLDTQYF. The full variable domain, with the rest looked up from reference TRBV9 and TRBJ2-3, is DSGVTQTPKHLITATGQRVTLRCSPRSGDLSVYWYQQSLDQGLQFLIQYYNGEERAKGNILERFSAQQFPDLHSELNLSSLELGDSALYFCASSAQGRGLDTQYFGPGTRLTVL.

This rearrangement joins TRBV6-1 to TRBJ1-4; TCRdb calls TRBD1, which cannot be checked without DNA. Germline loops: CDR1 MNHNS, CDR2 SASEGT. The CDR3 is 16 residues long. The CDR3: CASSERGATTNEKLFF.

The V and J genes are TRBV5-8 and TRBJ2-3. The germline V gene encodes CDR1 SGHTS and CDR2 YDEGEE. CDR3 length: 16 residues. This chain's CDR3 is CASSLLVGASTDTQYF.

This chain connects TRBV2 to TRBJ1-1; TCRdb indicates TRBD1, and absent DNA this call remains unverified. Germline assignment: CDR1 SNHLY and CDR2 FYNNEI. This CDR3 is 14 amino acids long. The CDR3 loop reads CASSAGDMNTEAFF.

The rearrangement links TRBV7-2 to TRBJ2-7; TCRdb picks TRBD2, but there is no DNA to check that call. This CDR3 is built from 16 residues. The germline V gene encodes CDR1 SGHTA and CDR2 FQGNSA. This chain's CDR3 is CASSLALGRRSNEQYF.

This chain links TRBV6-2 or TRBV6-3 with TRBJ2-2; TCRdb's assignment of TRBD1 cannot be checked, as there is no DNA. Germline CDR1 MNHEY, CDR2 SVGEGT. This CDR3 has 15 residues. The CDR3 spells CASNIGQGRPGELFF.

The chain recombines TRBV6-2 or TRBV6-3 with TRBJ1-2; the D call from TCRdb, TRBD1, cannot be confirmed without DNA. Germline CDR1 MNHEY, CDR2 SVGEGT. CDR3 length: 13 amino acids. CDR3 region: CASNLSGHQGYTF.

The J gene is TRBJ2-5, the V gene TRBV11-2; TCRdb returns TRBD1, unconfirmable since there is no DNA. Germline V gene data show CDR1 as SGHAT and CDR2 as FQNNGV. The CDR3 is 18 amino acids. The CDR3 reads CASSPKIHLDREQETQYF.

This chain links TRBV20-1 with TRBJ2-7; the TCRdb call, TRBD2, lacks DNA for checking. CDR3 length equals 13 residues. Germline CDR1 DFQATT, CDR2 SNEGSKA (reference sequence). The CDR3 here is CSATPLPSYEQYF.

The rearrangement uses TRBV7-9 and TRBJ2-5. Germline V gene sequence: CDR1 SEHNR, CDR2 FQNEAQ (reference sequence). The CDR3 loop spans 14 amino acids. The CDR3 spells CASSPVGYQETQYF.

This sequence joins TRBV6-5 and TRBJ2-7; no DNA is available, so the TRBD1 call from TCRdb remains unchecked. CDR1 and CDR2 from the germline V gene are MNHEY and SVGAGI. This CDR3 has 14 amino acids. CDR3 amino acids: CASSYGTATYEQYF.

This sequence joins TRBV7-2 and TRBJ1-6. Germline V gene sequence: CDR1 SGHTA, CDR2 FQGNSA. The CDR3 spans 12 residues. The CDR3 loop reads CASSLAGLTLHF.

The chain couples TRBV5-1 to TRBJ2-7. The CDR3 contains 14 residues. From germline, CDR1 is SGHRS and CDR2 YFSETQ. The CDR3 protein is CASSLASGVGEQYF.

CDR3 region: CASSRGQGRNTGELFF. The V and J genes are TRBV4-1 and TRBJ2-2; TCRdb lists TRBD1, though no DNA is available to test this call. Germline values: CDR1 MGHRA, CDR2 YSYEKL. The CDR3 contains 16 residues.

V and J are TRBV5-1 and TRBJ2-7; TCRdb's D gene call, TRBD2, goes unchecked for lack of DNA. The germline V gene encodes CDR1 SGHRS and CDR2 YFSETQ. The CDR3 has 14 residues. The chain's CDR3 is CASSLSLPWTEQYF.

This chain uses TRBV25-1 with TRBJ2-2. Germline loops: CDR1 MGHDK, CDR2 SYGVNS. This CDR3 is built from 12 residues. The chain's CDR3 is CASHRPTGELFF.

This chain uses TRBV2 with TRBJ2-3; TCRdb indicates TRBD2, and absent DNA this call remains unverified. The length of the CDR3 is 13 residues. Germline loops: CDR1 SNHLY, CDR2 FYNNEI. CDR3 residues: CASSESLAVWEYF. Full variable domain (missing parts from reference TRBV2 and TRBJ2-3): EPEVTQTPSHQVTQMGQEVILRCVPISNHLYFYWYRQILGQKVEFLVSFYNNEISEKSEIFDDQFSVERPDGSNFTLKIRSTKLEDSAMYFCASSESLAVWEYFGPGTRLTVL.

V is TRBV5-1 and J is TRBJ1-1; checking the TCRdb D call of TRBD1 is not possible without DNA. This CDR3 is built from 15 residues. From germline, CDR1 is SGHRS and CDR2 YFSETQ. CDR3: CASSLGPDRAAAAFF. Using reference TRBV5-1 and TRBJ1-1 for the parts outside the CDR3, the full variable domain is KAGVTQTPRYLIKTRGQQVTLSCSPISGHRSVSWYQQTPGQGLQFLFEYFSETQRNKGNFPGRFSGRQFSNSRSEMNVSTLELGDSALYLCASSLGPDRAAAAFFGQGTRLTVV.

CDR3 loop: CASSLRLAGIDTQYF. This chain links TRBV5-1 with TRBJ2-3; no DNA is available, so the TRBD2 call from TCRdb remains unchecked. The CDR3 sequence is 15 residues long. Looked up from germline, CDR1 is SGHRS and CDR2 is YFSETQ. The complete variable domain, with remaining parts taken from reference TRBV5-1 and TRBJ2-3, reads KAGVTQTPRYLIKTRGQQVTLSCSPISGHRSVSWYQQTPGQGLQFLFEYFSETQRNKGNFPGRFSGRQFSNSRSEMNVSTLELGDSALYLCASSLRLAGIDTQYFGPGTRLTVL.

V usage is TRBV7-9 and J usage is TRBJ2-1; there is no DNA to check the TCRdb D call of TRBD2. The germline V gene has CDR1 SEHNR and CDR2 FQNEAQ (reference sequence). This CDR3 has 15 residues. The CDR3 spells CASSLVLAGAAEQFF. The full variable domain, with the rest looked up from reference TRBV7-9 and TRBJ2-1, is DTGVSQNPRHKITKRGQNVTFRCDPISEHNRLYWYRQTLGQGPEFLTYFQNEAQLEKSRLLSDRFSAERPKGSFSTLEIQRTEQGDSAMYLCASSLVLAGAAEQFFGPGTRLTVL.

The chain has TRBV20-1 and TRBJ2-1; TCRdb gives TRBD2 as the D gene, but with no DNA this cannot be confirmed. Per germline, CDR1 DFQATT and CDR2 SNEGSKA (reference sequence). This CDR3 contains 13 residues. The CDR3 sequence is CSAPGLVEGEQFF.

The chain joins TRBV20-1 to TRBJ2-3; TCRdb's D call of TRBD2 is untestable without DNA. Germline CDR1 reads DFQATT; CDR2 reads SNEGSKA (reference sequence). The CDR3 spans 16 residues. CDR3 sequence: CSASGWGSGNTDTQYF.

This sequence joins TRBV2 and TRBJ2-6; the TCRdb call, TRBD1, lacks DNA for checking. The CDR3 has 15 residues. The V gene's germline CDR1 is SNHLY and CDR2 FYNNEI. The CDR3 here is CASSVEGSGANVLTF.